This is a list of T cell receptor beta chains from one sample in a study of cytomegalovirus exposure and HLA in healthy donors. Here immunoSEQ multiplex PCR was the method, and the copy in TCRdb shows in-frame clones only, minus some. The table shows roughly 170,000 clones, with around 82% occurring only once. The sequencing sample was made of PBMCs. These receptors originate from a male donor in good health and CMV-seronegative. CDR3s include the opening cysteine and the closing phenylalanine or tryptophan. A D gene is named only where the DNA matches it firmly. Clone size is shown for a subset of rows, as once, few, many or a class of expanded clone.

cdr3_aa,cdr3_nt,v_call,clone_size,d_call,j_call
CASSMPGLGADTQYF,TGTGCCAGCAGCATGCCGGGACTAGGGGCAGATACGCAGTATTTT,TRBV7-8,few,TRBD2,TRBJ2-3
CASSFPGTSGGNTGELFF,TGTGCCAGCAGCTTCCCCGGGACTAGCGGGGGAAACACCGGGGAGCTGTTTTTT,TRBV7-2,NA,TRBD2,TRBJ2-2
CAWSGTGYGYTF,TGTGCCTGGAGCGGGACAGGGTATGGCTACACCTTC,TRBV30,NA,TRBD1,TRBJ1-2
CASSPGQVYQETQYF,TGTGCCAGCTCACCGGGACAGGTTTACCAAGAGACCCAGTACTTC,TRBV18,NA,TRBD1,TRBJ2-5
CASSPHGTLYEQYF,TGTGCCAGCAGCCCACACGGGACTCTCTACGAGCAGTACTTC,TRBV9,NA,NA,TRBJ2-7
CASSQDKGTAGNTEAFF,TGTGCCAGCAGCCAAGATAAGGGGACAGCGGGGAACACTGAAGCTTTCTTT,TRBV14,NA,TRBD1,TRBJ1-1
CASRGPPGQGNGYNEQFF,TGTGCCAGCAGGGGACCTCCGGGACAGGGGAACGGGTACAATGAGCAGTTCTTC,TRBV7-2,NA,TRBD1,TRBJ2-1
CACMGGYRSSYEQYF,TGTGCCTGCATGGGTGGGTATCGGAGCTCCTACGAGCAGTACTTC,TRBV2,NA,NA,TRBJ2-7
CASRLKKDTEAFF,TGTGCCAGCAGACTAAAAAAGGACACTGAAGCTTTCTTT,TRBV7-3,NA,NA,TRBJ1-1
CASNMNRRETQYF,TGTGCCAGTAATATGAACCGGCGGGAGACCCAGTACTTC,TRBV19,NA,NA,TRBJ2-5
CASSPPPFRTGYEAFF,TGTGCCAGCAGCCCCCCCCCATTTAGGACAGGGTATGAAGCTTTCTTT,TRBV5-4,NA,TRBD1,TRBJ1-1
CASSEWAVTYEQYF,TGTGCCAGCAGTGAATGGGCAGTTACCTACGAGCAGTACTTC,TRBV2,NA,NA,TRBJ2-7
CAISGSGYGGELFF,TGTGCCATCAGTGGTAGTGGATACGGGGGGGAGCTGTTTTTT,TRBV10-3,NA,NA,TRBJ2-2
CASSLALRGERGTEAFF,TGTGCCAGCAGCTTAGCTCTACGGGGGGAGAGGGGCACTGAAGCTTTCTTT,TRBV7-9,NA,NA,TRBJ1-1
CASRWAGINQPQHF,TGTGCCAGCAGGTGGGCGGGGATCAATCAGCCCCAGCATTTT,TRBV9,NA,NA,TRBJ1-5
CASSSGHQSSYEQYF,TGTGCCAGCAGTTCGGGACACCAAAGCTCCTACGAGCAGTACTTC,TRBV27,NA,NA,TRBJ2-7
CASSFGQGGDNEQFF,TGTGCCAGCAGCTTCGGGCAGGGAGGGGACAATGAGCAGTTCTTC,TRBV7-6,NA,TRBD2,TRBJ2-1
CASSASPRGGADTQYF,TGCGCCAGCAGCGCAAGTCCAAGGGGTGGAGCAGATACGCAGTATTTT,TRBV4-1,once,NA,TRBJ2-3
CASSEGQGNNQPQHF,TGTGCCAGCAGTGAAGGGCAGGGGAACAATCAGCCCCAGCATTTT,TRBV25-1,NA,NA,TRBJ1-5
CASSLEGRSSGNTIYF,TGTGCCAGCAGCTTAGAGGGGCGGTCCTCTGGAAACACCATATATTTT,TRBV11-2,NA,NA,TRBJ1-3